The following is a T cell receptor (beta chain) sequence with its context. The source of the sample is a study of blood T cell repertoires in COVID-19. Study-wide background: Both acute and convalescent COVID-19 samples were obtained from the United States, Italy and Spain. Sources were T cells, B-cell-depleted T cells, or PBMCs; the material itself was cDNA or gDNA.

Source study methods: For nucleated cells, counts were estimated from reference gene primer amplification. Libraries were prepared by immunoSEQ multiplex PCR; TCRdb keeps only in-frame clonotypes and omits some of them. V, J and clone size are taken as reported in that table, and D and trimming were inferred from the DNA itself. The table records 300,000 to 450,000 clones, over 65% of them present only once. Material: peripheral blood. This clonotype originated in a human donor with acute or convalescent COVID-19. The donor label of this sample is uncertain.

In nucleotides, the CDR3 is TGTGCCACCAGTGATTCCAAAACAGGGAGCTATGGCTACACCTTC. Amino acid sequence: CATSDSKTGSYGYTF. V usage is TRBV24-1 and J usage is TRBJ1-2; a weak D match, TRBD1 (6 bases). The CDR3 spans 15 residues. CDR1 and CDR2 from the germline V gene are KGHDR and SFDVKD. V lost 2 bases, J lost 4 bases, and 13 bases lay in between.